One and the same sample provided the 8 T cell receptor beta chains below, sequenced in a study of cytomegalovirus exposure and HLA in healthy donors. In the PCR, 60 Vbeta and 13 Jbeta primers were used. Sequencing was performed with immunoSEQ multiplex PCR; in TCRdb, only in-frame clones are kept and a portion is missing. The data show 150,000 to 200,000 clones, roughly 74% seen once. The specimen was PBMCs. Source of these receptors: a middle-aged woman in good health and CMV-seropositive.

The J gene is TRBJ2-5, the V gene TRBV30; D not resolved. The CDR3 is made up of 13 amino acids. With 2 bases removed from V and 2 bases from J, the gap between germline ends came to 9 bases. The germline V gene has CDR1 GTSNPN and CDR2 SVGIG (reference sequence). This CDR3 reads CAWSTRIQETQYF. As DNA, the CDR3 is TGTGCCTGGAGTACGCGAATACAAGAGACCCAGTACTTC.

The chain couples TRBV10-2 to TRBJ2-1, with D possibly being TRBD2 (6 bases). The germline V and J ends were trimmed by 5 bases and 7 bases, with 21 bases remaining between them. This CDR3 is built from 16 residues. Germline loops: CDR1 WSHSY, CDR2 SAAADI. This chain's CDR3 is CASSRIEGLIGNEQFF. The DNA for the CDR3 is TGCGCCAGCAGTCGGATAGAGGGACTCATAGGGAATGAGCAGTTCTTC.

The chain recombines TRBV9 with TRBJ1-1; 9 bases are a match to TRBD1. Germline V lookup: CDR1 SGDLS, CDR2 YYNGEE. This CDR3 spans 15 amino acids. V lost 4 bases, J lost 5 bases, and 9 bases stayed unmatched. CDR3 in DNA: TGTGCCAGCAGCCCACAGGGGGCTATGGGGACTGAAGCTTTCTTT. Translated, it gives CASSPQGAMGTEAFF.

The chain combines TRBV14 with TRBJ2-5; 7 nucleotides align to TRBD2. This CDR3 has 15 amino acids. V lost 1 base, J lost 4 bases, and 6 bases stayed unmatched. The germline gives CDR1 SGHDN, CDR2 FVKESK. The CDR3 reads CASSQVKRGRETQYF. The CDR3 coding sequence is TGTGCCAGCAGCCAAGTTAAGCGGGGAAGAGAGACCCAGTACTTC.

The CDR3 DNA reads as TGTGCCAGCAGCTTATCCGGGACTAGCGGACAAGAGACCCAGTACTTC. Translated, it gives CASSLSGTSGQETQYF. The genes are TRBV7-6 and TRBJ2-5; 11 bases align to TRBD2. V was pared by 2 bases and J by 2 bases, with 4 bases of the junction left unmatched. This CDR3 comprises 16 residues. The germline V gene encodes CDR1 SGHVS and CDR2 FNYEAQ.

J is TRBJ1-1 and V is TRBV6-1; tentative D call: TRBD1 (6 bases). The CDR3 spans 14 residues. In germline, CDR1 is MNHNS, CDR2 SASEGT. The V and J ends lost 2 bases and 3 bases respectively, with 10 bases between them. The CDR3 bases are TGTGCCAGCAGTGAAACTTACAGGGACACTGAAGCTTTCTTT. Translated: CASSETYRDTEAFF.

The CDR3 DNA follows: TGTGCCAGCAGTTCAGGGTATTACGACTATGGCTACACCTTC. Its translation: CASSSGYYDYGYTF. The V gene is TRBV2, the J gene TRBJ1-2; a weak D match, TRBD1 (5 bases). Trimming took 5 bases from V and 3 from J, leaving 13 bases between them. Per the germline V gene, CDR1 is SNHLY and CDR2 is FYNNEI. The CDR3 contains 14 residues. The whole variable domain, filled in from reference TRBV2 and TRBJ1-2, reads EPEVTQTPSHQVTQMGQEVILRCVPISNHLYFYWYRQILGQKVEFLVSFYNNEISEKSEIFDDQFSVERPDGSNFTLKIRSTKLEDSAMYFCASSSGYYDYGYTFGSGTRLTVV.

This chain uses TRBV28 with TRBJ2-7, with D maybe TRBD2 (5 bases). The CDR3 spans 14 residues. Germline V gene lookup returns CDR1 MDHEN and CDR2 SYDVKM. V lost 6 bases to trimming and J lost 1 base, with 13 bases between them. CDR3 nucleotide sequence: TGTGCCAGCAGCCCCGCCGGACTTTCCTACGAGCAGTACTTC. Residues: CASSPAGLSYEQYF.